The next 10 T cell receptor beta chains were all read from a single sample in a study of OX40 agonist ivuxolimab in advanced cancers. TCRdb's table, derived via immunoSEQ multiplex PCR, lists solely in-frame clones and lacks some. The sample has tens of thousands of clones, 80% seen once; the top ten hold 3.5% to 5.5%. This sample comprised CD4+ or CD8+ T cells sorted from blood, obtained in a trial of the OX40 agonist ivuxolimab. Source of these receptors: an adult with an advanced solid tumor such as melanoma, head and neck, liver or kidney cancer.

The V gene is TRBV6-5, the J gene TRBJ1-1; no clear D. The V end was cut by 0 bases, the J end by 11 bases, with 16 bases between. Germline CDR1 is MNHEY and CDR2 is SVGAGI. This CDR3 has 14 residues. CDR3 sequence (DNA): TGTGCCAGCAGTTACTCGGAAAGGGTACCTAGGGCTTTCTTT. Translated: CASSYSERVPRAFF.

This chain joins TRBV20-1 and TRBJ1-1; D is uncertain. Germline assignment: CDR1 DFQATT and CDR2 SNEGSKA (reference sequence). V lost 5 bases, J lost 7 bases, and 11 bases lay in between. The CDR3 has 11 amino acids. As DNA, the CDR3 is TGCAGTGCTCATCGGATTCTTGAAGCTTTCTTT. This sequence encodes CSAHRILEAFF.

The CDR3 coding sequence is TGTGCCAGCAGCTTAGTATCAGGCGGGGGGAGAGAGACCCAGTACTTC. It codes for CASSLVSGGGRETQYF. The rearrangement joins TRBV7-2 to TRBJ2-5; 8 bases fit TRBD2. Germline V gene sequence: CDR1 SGHTA, CDR2 FQGNSA. This CDR3 is built from 16 residues. V lost 1 base and J lost 4; bases outside the gene matches: 8.

This clone has only a few counts. This sequence joins TRBV7-7 and TRBJ1-5; TRBD1 agrees at 9 bases. The CDR3 covers 15 residues. Trimming took 5 bases from V and 4 from J; bases not matched to a gene: 6. Germline CDR1 and CDR2: SSHAT and FNYEAQ (reference sequence). CDR3 amino acids: CASSPGQGPNQPQHF. The CDR3 bases are TGTGCCAGCAGCCCGGGACAGGGCCCTAATCAGCCCCAGCATTTT.

This chain uses TRBV2 with TRBJ2-5, with 9 bases that match TRBD2. Trimming removed 0 bases from V and 4 bases from J; junction bases left unmatched: 12. The CDR3 runs to 18 residues. Germline V CDR1 and CDR2: SNHLY, FYNNEI. The CDR3 DNA is TGTGCCAGCAGTGAAGCGGTGGACTTGCGGGGGGGCTCAGAGACCCAGTACTTC. Amino acid sequence: CASSEAVDLRGGSETQYF.

The sample holds a few counts of this clone. The chain links TRBV19 to TRBJ2-1; tentatively, D is TRBD2 (6 bases). CDR3 length: 15 residues. Per germline, CDR1 LNHDA and CDR2 SQIVND (reference sequence). V was pared by 3 bases and J by 2 bases, with 11 bases between. CDR3 in DNA: TGTGCCAGTAGTATTTGGGACTCCGCCTACAATGAGCAGTTCTTC. Encoded protein: CASSIWDSAYNEQFF.

The V gene is TRBV18, the J gene TRBJ1-5; maybe TRBD1 (6 bases). Trimming took off 6 bases at V and 1 base at J, with 16 bases between the two ends. This CDR3 comprises 16 residues. In germline, CDR1 is KGHSH, CDR2 LQKENI. The CDR3 region is CASSKDRIGSNQPQHF. As DNA, the CDR3 is TGTGCCAGCTCGAAAGACAGGATTGGAAGCAATCAGCCCCAGCATTTT.

This clone was picked up one time. The chain links TRBV5-6 to TRBJ2-2, with D perhaps being TRBD1 or TRBD2 (6 bases each). The CDR3 runs 17 residues. From germline, CDR1 is SGHDT and CDR2 YYEEEE. The germline V and J ends were trimmed by 3 bases and 4 bases, with 19 bases remaining between them. The CDR3 DNA reads as TGTGCCAGCAGCTCCACCCGAAGGGGGAGGAGCACCGGGGAGCTGTTTTTT. This encodes CASSSTRRGRSTGELFF.

The genes are TRBV5-1 and TRBJ2-3; D might be TRBD1 (6 bases). The germline CDR1 and CDR2 sequences are SGHRS and YFSETQ. The CDR3 length is 15 residues. With 4 bases removed from V and 1 base from J, the gap between germline ends came to 13 bases. Here the CDR3 reads CASSLQDSRTDTQYF. In nucleotides, the CDR3 is TGCGCCAGCAGCCTACAGGACAGCCGCACAGATACGCAGTATTTT.

The chain recombines TRBV5-1 with TRBJ1-1; 10 nucleotides align to TRBD1. This CDR3 is 16 amino acids long. The junction had 7 bases not matched to a gene; V was cut back by 4 bases and J by 1 base. Germline V gene sequence: CDR1 SGHRS, CDR2 YFSETQ. The CDR3 nucleotides read TGCGCCAGCAGCCTAGGGACAGGGGCAGGGAACACTGAAGCTTTCTTT. Its protein product is CASSLGTGAGNTEAFF.